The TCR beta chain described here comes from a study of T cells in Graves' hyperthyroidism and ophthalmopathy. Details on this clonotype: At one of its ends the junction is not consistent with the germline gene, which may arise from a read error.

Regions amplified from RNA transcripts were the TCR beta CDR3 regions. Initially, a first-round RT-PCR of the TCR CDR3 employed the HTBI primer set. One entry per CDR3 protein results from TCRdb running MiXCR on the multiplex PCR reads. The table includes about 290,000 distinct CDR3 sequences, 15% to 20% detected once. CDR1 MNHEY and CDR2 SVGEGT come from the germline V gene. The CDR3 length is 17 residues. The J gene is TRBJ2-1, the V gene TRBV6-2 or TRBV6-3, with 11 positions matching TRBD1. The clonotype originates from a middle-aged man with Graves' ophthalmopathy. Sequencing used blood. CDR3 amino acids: CASGYPRQGQGDNEQFF. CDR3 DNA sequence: TGTGCCAGCGGTTACCCTCGACAGGGACAGGGGGACAATGAGCAGTTCTTC.